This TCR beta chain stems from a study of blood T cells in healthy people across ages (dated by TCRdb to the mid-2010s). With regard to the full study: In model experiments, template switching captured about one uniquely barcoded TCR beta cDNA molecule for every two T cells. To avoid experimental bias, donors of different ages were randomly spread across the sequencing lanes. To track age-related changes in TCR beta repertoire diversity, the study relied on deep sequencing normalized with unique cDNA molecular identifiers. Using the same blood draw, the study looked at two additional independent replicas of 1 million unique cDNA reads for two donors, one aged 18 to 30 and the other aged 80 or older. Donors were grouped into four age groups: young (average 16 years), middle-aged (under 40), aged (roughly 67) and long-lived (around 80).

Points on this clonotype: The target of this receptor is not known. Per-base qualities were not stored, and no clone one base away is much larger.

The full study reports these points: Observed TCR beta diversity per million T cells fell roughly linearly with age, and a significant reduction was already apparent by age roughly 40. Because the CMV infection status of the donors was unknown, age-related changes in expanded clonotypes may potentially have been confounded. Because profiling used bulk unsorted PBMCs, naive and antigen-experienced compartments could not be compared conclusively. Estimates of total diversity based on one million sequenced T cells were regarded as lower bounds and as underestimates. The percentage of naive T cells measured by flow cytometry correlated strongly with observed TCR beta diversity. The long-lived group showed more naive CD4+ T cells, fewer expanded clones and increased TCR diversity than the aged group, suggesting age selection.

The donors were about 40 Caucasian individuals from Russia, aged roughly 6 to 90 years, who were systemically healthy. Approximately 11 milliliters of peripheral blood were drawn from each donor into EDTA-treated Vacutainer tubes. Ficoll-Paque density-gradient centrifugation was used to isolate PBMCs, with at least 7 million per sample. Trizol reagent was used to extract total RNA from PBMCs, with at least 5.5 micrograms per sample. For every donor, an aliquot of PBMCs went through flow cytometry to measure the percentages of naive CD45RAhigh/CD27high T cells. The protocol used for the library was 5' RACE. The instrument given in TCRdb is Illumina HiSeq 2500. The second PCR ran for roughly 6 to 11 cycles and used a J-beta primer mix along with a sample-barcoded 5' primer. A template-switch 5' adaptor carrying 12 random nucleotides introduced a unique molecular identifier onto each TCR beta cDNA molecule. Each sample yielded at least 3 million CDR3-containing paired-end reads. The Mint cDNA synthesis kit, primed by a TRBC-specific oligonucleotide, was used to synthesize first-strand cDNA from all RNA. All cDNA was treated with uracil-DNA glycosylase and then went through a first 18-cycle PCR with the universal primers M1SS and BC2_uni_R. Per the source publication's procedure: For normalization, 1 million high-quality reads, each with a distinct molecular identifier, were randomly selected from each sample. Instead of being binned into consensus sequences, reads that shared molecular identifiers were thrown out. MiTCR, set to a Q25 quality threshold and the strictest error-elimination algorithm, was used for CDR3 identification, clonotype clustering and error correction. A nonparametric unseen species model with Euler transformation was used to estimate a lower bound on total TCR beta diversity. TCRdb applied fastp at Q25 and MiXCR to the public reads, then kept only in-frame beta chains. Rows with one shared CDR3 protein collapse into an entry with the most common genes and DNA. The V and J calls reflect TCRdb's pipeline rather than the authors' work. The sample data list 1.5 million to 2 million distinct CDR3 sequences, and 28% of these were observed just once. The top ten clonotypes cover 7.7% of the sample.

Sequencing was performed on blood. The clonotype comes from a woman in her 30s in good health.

In nucleotides, the sequence is TGTGCCATCAGTGACGAAGGGGTTCGACAGCCCCAGCATTTT. This is translated as CAISDEGVRQPQHF. Recombination linked TRBV10-3 to TRBJ1-5, with a weak D call of TRBD1 (5 bases match). The germline V gene supplies CDR1 ENHRY and CDR2 SYGVKD. Counted from cysteine to phenylalanine, this CDR3 has 14 amino acids. Just the 42-base CDR3 DNA is kept, in frame starting at base 1. The junction shows trimming of 3 bases on V and 7 bases on J, plus 13 bases between the germline ends.